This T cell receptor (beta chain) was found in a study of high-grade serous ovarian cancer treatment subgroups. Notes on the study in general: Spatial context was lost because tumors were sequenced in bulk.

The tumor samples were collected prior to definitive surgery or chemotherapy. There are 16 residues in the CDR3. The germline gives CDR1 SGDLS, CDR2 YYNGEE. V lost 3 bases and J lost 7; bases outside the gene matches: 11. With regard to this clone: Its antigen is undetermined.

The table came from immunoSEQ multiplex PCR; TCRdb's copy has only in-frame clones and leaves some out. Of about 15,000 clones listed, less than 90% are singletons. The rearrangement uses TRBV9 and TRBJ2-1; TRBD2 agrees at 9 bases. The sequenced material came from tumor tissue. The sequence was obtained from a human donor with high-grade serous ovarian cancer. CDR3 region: CASSGWSGGPGNEQFF. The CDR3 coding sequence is TGTGCCAGCAGCGGCTGGAGCGGGGGGCCCGGTAATGAGCAGTTCTTC.